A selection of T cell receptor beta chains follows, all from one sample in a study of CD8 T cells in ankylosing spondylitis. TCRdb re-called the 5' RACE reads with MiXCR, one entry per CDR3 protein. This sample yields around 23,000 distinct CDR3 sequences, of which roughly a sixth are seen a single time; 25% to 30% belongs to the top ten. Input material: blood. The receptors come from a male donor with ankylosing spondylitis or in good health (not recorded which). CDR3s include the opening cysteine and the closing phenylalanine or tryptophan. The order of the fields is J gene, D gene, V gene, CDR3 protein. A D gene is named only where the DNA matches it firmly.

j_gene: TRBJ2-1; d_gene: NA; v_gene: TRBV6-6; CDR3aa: CASSAPGTRYNEQFF
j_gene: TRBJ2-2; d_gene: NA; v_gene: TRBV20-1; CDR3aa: CSARKIGSGELFF
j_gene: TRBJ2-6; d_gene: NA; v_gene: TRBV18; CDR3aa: CASSLSVSGANVLTF
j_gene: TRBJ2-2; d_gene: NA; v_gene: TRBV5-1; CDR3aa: CASSLREDATGELFF
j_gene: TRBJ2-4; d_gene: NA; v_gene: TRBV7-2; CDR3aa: CASSLRAGVYIQYF
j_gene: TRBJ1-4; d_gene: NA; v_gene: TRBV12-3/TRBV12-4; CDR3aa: CASSFAARIGEKLFF
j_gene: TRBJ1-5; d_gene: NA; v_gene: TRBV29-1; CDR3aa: CSVEWGSNQPQHF
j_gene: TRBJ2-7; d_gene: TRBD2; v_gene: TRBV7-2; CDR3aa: CASSMLAGVNEQYF
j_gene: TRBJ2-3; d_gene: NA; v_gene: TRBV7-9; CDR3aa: CASSNRYTEYF
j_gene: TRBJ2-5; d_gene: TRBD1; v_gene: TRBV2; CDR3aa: CASRGWTGVLVETQYF
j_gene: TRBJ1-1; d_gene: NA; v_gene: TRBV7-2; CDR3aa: CASSSGGWARTEAFF
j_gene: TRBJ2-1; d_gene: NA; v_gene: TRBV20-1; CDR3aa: CSARDSQRHQWNEQFF
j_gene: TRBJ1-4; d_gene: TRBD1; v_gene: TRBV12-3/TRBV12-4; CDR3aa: CASTGTGVEKLFF
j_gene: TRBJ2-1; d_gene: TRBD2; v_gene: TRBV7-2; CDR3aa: CASSESGGYNEQFF
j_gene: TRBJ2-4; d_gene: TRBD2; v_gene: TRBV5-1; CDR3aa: CASSPLAAGGPSDIQYF
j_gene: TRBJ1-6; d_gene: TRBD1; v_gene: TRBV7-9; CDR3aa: CASSRGQGNSPLHF
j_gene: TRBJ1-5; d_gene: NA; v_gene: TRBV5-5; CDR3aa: CASSRRPDGDNQPQHF
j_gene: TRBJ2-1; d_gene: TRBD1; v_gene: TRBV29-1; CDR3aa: CSAVPGQHNEQFF
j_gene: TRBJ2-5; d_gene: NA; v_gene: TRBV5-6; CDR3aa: CASSPVLSETQYF
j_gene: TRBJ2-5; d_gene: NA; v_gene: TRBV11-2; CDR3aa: CANSLGKETQYF
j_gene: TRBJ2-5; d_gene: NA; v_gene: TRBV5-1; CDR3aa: CASSWDIQETQYF
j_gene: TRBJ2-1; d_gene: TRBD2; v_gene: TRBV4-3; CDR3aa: CASSQFRGDEQFF
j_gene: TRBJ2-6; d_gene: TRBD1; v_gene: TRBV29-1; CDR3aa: CSVDGTGGANVLTF
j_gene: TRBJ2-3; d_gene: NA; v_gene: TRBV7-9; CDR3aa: CASSQVDSTDTQYF
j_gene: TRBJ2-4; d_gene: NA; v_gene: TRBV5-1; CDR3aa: CASSLEQGQGIQYF
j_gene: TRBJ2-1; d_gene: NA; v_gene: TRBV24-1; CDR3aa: CTTTDRKSSSYNEQFF
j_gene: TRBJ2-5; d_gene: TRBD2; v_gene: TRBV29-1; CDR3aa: CSAPGGPSGRETQYF
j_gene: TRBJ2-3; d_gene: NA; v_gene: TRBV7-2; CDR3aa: CASSLDFSFTDTQYF
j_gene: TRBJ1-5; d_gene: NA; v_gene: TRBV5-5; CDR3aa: CASSLGEGQPQHF
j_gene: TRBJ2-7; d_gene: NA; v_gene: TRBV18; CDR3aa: CASSPITNEQYF